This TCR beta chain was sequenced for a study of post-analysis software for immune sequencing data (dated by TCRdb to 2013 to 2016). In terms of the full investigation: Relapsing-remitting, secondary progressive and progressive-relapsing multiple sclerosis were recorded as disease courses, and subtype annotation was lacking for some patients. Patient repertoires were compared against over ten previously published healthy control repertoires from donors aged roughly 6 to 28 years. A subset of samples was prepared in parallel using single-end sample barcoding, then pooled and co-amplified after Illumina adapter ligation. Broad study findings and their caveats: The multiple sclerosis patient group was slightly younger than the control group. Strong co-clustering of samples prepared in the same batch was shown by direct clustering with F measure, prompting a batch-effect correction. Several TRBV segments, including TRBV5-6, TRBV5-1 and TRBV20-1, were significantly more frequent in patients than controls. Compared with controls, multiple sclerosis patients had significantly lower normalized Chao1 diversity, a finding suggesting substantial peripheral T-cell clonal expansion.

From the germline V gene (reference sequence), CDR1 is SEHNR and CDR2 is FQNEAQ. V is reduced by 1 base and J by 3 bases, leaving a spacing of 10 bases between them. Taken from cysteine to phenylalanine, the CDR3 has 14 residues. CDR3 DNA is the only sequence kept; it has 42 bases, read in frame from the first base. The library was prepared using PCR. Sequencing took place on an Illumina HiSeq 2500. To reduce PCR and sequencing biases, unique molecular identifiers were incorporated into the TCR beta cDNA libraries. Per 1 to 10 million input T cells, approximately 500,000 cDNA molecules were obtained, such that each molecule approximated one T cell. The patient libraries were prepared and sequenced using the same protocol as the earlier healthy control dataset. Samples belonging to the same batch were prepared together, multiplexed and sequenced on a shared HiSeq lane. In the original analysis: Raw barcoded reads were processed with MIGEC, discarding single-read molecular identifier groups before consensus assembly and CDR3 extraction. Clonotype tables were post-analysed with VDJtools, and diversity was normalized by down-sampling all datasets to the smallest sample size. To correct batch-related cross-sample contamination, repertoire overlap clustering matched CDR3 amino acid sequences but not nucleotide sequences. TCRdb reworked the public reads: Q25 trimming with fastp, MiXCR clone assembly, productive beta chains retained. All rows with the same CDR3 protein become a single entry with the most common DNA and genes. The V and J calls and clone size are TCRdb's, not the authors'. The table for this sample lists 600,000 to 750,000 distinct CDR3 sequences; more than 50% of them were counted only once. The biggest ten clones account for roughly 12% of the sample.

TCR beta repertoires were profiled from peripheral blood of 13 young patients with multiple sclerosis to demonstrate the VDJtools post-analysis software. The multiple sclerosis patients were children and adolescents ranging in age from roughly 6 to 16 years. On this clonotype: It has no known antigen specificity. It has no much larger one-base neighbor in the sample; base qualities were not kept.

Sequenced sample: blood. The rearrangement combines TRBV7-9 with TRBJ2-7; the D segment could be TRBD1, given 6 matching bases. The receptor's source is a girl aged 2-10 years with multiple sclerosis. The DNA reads TGTGCCAGCAGCTTAGAGGACAGATTCTACGAGCAGTACTTC. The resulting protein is CASSLEDRFYEQYF. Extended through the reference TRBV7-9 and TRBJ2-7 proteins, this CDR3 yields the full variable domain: DTGVSQNPRHKITKRGQNVTFRCDPISEHNRLYWYRQTLGQGPEFLTYFQNEAQLEKSRLLSDRFSAERPKGSFSTLEIQRTEQGDSAMYLCASSLEDRFYEQYFGPGTRLTVT.